This TCR beta chain came from a study of blood T cell repertoires in COVID-19. Overall study context: Acute-phase and convalescent COVID-19 samples originated in the United States, Italy and Spain. From T cells, B-cell-depleted T cells, or PBMCs came the material, which was cDNA or gDNA.

The CDR3 is 14 residues long. Trimming took 3 bases from V and 5 from J; bases not matched to a gene: 1. Germline values: CDR1 LGHDT, CDR2 YNNKEL (reference sequence). As processed by the authors: Researchers report that nucleated cell counts were estimated from reference gene primer amplification. Some clones are missing from TCRdb's copy, which holds only in-frame ones; the method was immunoSEQ multiplex PCR. The V and J calls and the clone size are those of that table, but D and trimming were determined from the DNA. Of around 280,000 clones listed, around four fifths are singletons. This rearrangement joins TRBV3-1 (or the pseudogene TRBV3-2) to TRBJ1-6; 7 nucleotides line up with TRBD1. Material for sequencing was peripheral blood. The receptor comes from a woman aged 45-60 years with active or convalescent COVID-19. For the CDR3, the DNA is TGTGCCAGCAGCCAGGGACAGAATAATTCACCCCTCCACTTT. It is translated as CASSQGQNNSPLHF.